The text below deals with one T cell receptor (beta chain). Its antigen is still unknown. Time point defined: persistent/refractory GD, antithyroid drugs over 5 years with positive TRAb. RNA extracted from PBMCs served as the sequencing template. This CDR3 is 17 amino acids long. J was trimmed by 5 bases and V by 8 bases; bases with no gene match: 17. Germline values: CDR1 PRHDT, CDR2 FYEKMQ (reference sequence). Relying on iRepertoire HTBI primers and Arm-PCR of CDR3 regions, the team built TCR beta libraries. TCRdb ran MiXCR on the multiplex PCR reads and lists one entry per CDR3 protein. The sample records 500,000 to 700,000 distinct CDR3 sequences, about 30% being singletons. This sample was included in a study of regulatory T cells in long-lasting Graves disease. About the study: A definition of persistent Graves' disease required over 5 years of antithyroid drugs plus positive TSH receptor antibodies.

Study results and caveats: Patients with persistent Graves' had lower TCR diversity than newly diagnosed patients. Accuracy may have been reduced by the small sample size. Between persistent patients, a few thousand public clonotypes were shared, exceeding the roughly 1,000 shared between new patients.

J is TRBJ1-1 and V is TRBV13, with 10 bases that match TRBD1. This clonotype was obtained from a female donor with Graves disease. The sequenced sample was peripheral blood mononuclear cells (PBMCs), obtained when the disease was refractory, from a patient treated with antithyroid drugs. The CDR3 loop reads CASGDGQGVAGGTEAFF. CDR3 DNA sequence: TGTGCCAGCGGGGACGGACAGGGGGTTGCCGGGGGGACTGAAGCTTTCTTT. The complete variable domain, with remaining parts taken from reference TRBV13 and TRBJ1-1, reads AAGVIQSPRHLIKEKRETATLKCYPIPRHDTVYWYQQGPGQDPQFLISFYEKMQSDKGSIPDRFSAQQFSDYHSELNMSSLELGDSALYFCASGDGQGVAGGTEAFFGQGTRLTVV.